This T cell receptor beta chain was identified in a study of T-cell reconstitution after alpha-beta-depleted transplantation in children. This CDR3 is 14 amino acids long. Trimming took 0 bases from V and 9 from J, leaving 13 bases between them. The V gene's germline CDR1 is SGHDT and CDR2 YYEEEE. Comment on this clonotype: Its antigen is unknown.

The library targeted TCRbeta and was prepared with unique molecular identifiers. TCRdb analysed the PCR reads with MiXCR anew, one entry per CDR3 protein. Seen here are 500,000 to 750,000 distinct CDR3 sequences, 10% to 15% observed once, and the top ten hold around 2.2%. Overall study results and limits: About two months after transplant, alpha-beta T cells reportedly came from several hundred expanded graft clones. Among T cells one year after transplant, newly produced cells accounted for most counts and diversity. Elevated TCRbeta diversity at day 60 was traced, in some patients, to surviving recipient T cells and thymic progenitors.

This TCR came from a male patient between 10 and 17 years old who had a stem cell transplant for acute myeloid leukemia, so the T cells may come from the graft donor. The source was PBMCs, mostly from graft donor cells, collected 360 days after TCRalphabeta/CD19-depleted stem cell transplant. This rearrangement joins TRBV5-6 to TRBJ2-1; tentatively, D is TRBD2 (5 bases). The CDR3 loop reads CASSLASRLSEQFF. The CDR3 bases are TGTGCCAGCAGCTTGGCTAGCAGGCTTAGTGAGCAGTTCTTC.